Listed here are 15 T cell receptor beta chains from one sample, sequenced in a study of OX40 agonist ivuxolimab in advanced cancers. The protocol was immunoSEQ multiplex PCR, while the TCRdb copy is restricted to in-frame clones and leaves out a portion. The profile shows roughly 100,000 clones, around nine tenths of them singletons. The material sequenced was CD4+ or CD8+ T cells sorted from blood, taken in a trial of the OX40 agonist ivuxolimab. The receptors shown here come from an adult with an advanced solid tumor such as melanoma, head and neck, liver or kidney cancer.

The chain combines TRBV6-1 with TRBJ1-4; 7 bases are a match to TRBD1. Looked up from germline, CDR1 is MNHNS and CDR2 is SASEGT. V gave up 2 bases and J gave up 4 bases; unmatched junction bases: 1. The CDR3 has 14 amino acids. CDR3 nucleotide sequence: TGTGCCAGCAGTGAAAACAGGGGTAATGAAAAACTGTTTTTT. Protein: CASSENRGNEKLFF.

The chain uses TRBV18 and TRBJ1-1, with a weak D call TRBD1 (5 bases). Germline CDR1 is KGHSH and CDR2 is LQKENI. Trimming shortened V by 3 bases and J by 3 bases, and 8 bases separated the two germline ends. There are 13 residues in the CDR3. The CDR3 here is CASSPLGDTEAFF. The DNA for the CDR3 is TGTGCCAGCTCACCGTTGGGGGACACTGAAGCTTTCTTT. The whole variable domain, filled in from reference TRBV18 and TRBJ1-1, reads NAGVMQNPRHLVRRRGQEARLRCSPMKGHSHVYWYRQLPEEGLKFMVYLQKENIIDESGMPKERFSAEFPKEGPSILRIQQVVRGDSAAYFCASSPLGDTEAFFGQGTRLTVV.

The chain recombines TRBV28 with TRBJ1-6, with a weak D call TRBD1 (6 bases). V lost 3 bases and J lost 7, with 19 bases in between. CDR3 length equals 17 residues. Germline V lookup: CDR1 MDHEN, CDR2 SYDVKM. The CDR3 sequence: CASSLDTGRRGNSPLHF. The DNA of the CDR3 is TGTGCCAGCAGTTTGGACACAGGGAGGAGGGGAAATTCACCCCTCCACTTT.

This chain joins TRBV19 and TRBJ2-1, with TRBD2 matching over 8 bases. The CDR3 is made up of 14 amino acids. Germline V gene sequence: CDR1 LNHDA, CDR2 SQIVND (reference sequence). Losses at the gene ends were 5 bases for V and 3 bases for J; bases not matched to a gene: 3. CDR3 protein: CASSPTSVYNEQFF. The CDR3 DNA reads TGTGCCAGTAGTCCGACTAGCGTCTACAATGAGCAGTTCTTC.

In this sample, this clone turned up once. The J gene is TRBJ2-1, the V gene TRBV4-1; TRBD2 matches at 13 bases. This CDR3 has 16 amino acids. Germline trimming cut 4 bases from V and 4 bases from J; bases unmatched to any gene: 4. The germline gives CDR1 MGHRA, CDR2 YSYEKL. This chain's CDR3 is CASSPQGLAGYNEQFF. For the CDR3, the DNA is TGCGCCAGCAGCCCACAGGGACTAGCGGGATACAATGAGCAGTTCTTC.

V is TRBV29-1 and J is TRBJ1-2; D is undetermined. Deletions cut 3 bases from V and 0 bases from J, with 11 bases between. This CDR3 has 14 amino acids. Looked up from germline, CDR1 is SQVTM and CDR2 is ANQGSEA. The CDR3 nucleotides are TGCAGCGTTGAGGTCGGCGGAACTAACTATGGCTACACCTTC. Translating it yields CSVEVGGTNYGYTF.

The chain combines TRBV7-9 with TRBJ1-2, with D hard to call. V was cut by 2 bases and J by 0 bases, with 4 bases left in between. Germline V gene data show CDR1 as SEHNR and CDR2 as FQNEAQ (reference sequence). This CDR3 is built from 13 residues. The CDR3 DNA is TGTGCCAGCAGCTTAAGGGCTAACTATGGCTACACCTTC. Protein product: CASSLRANYGYTF.

The genes are TRBV11-1 and TRBJ2-1; 7 bases line up with TRBD2. The CDR3 extends over 12 amino acids. With V trimmed by 4 bases and J by 12 bases, 6 bases remained unmatched. Per the germline V gene, CDR1 is SGHAT and CDR2 is FQDESV (reference sequence). The CDR3 reads CASSSTSPLQFF. The CDR3 DNA sequence: TGTGCCAGCAGCTCGACTAGCCCGCTGCAGTTCTTC.

V gene TRBV7-3 combines with J gene TRBJ2-1; maybe TRBD1 (6 bases). With 5 bases removed from V and 4 bases from J, the gap between germline ends came to 18 bases. CDR3 size: 16 residues. The V gene's germline CDR1 is SGHTA and CDR2 FQGTGA. CDR3 sequence reads: CASSPTGTLPYNEQFF. CDR3 coding DNA: TGTGCCAGCAGCCCCACCGGGACACTACCTTACAATGAGCAGTTCTTC.

This clone was found a few times. J is TRBJ2-7 and V is TRBV10-3, with 7 bases fitting TRBD1. Germline V CDR1 and CDR2: ENHRY, SYGVKD. The ends lost 7 bases at V and 3 bases at J; junction bases unmatched: 12. The CDR3 loop spans 15 amino acids. CDR3 loop: CAIKESRDSSYEQYF. The CDR3 DNA is TGTGCCATCAAGGAGAGTCGGGACAGTAGCTACGAGCAGTACTTC.

The DNA of the CDR3 is TGTGCCAGTAGTAGTTCATGGGGCGACCAGTTTTTT. This sequence encodes CASSSSWGDQFF. The chain couples TRBV19 to TRBJ1-4, with D tentatively TRBD1 (5 bases). Germline V gene sequence: CDR1 LNHDA, CDR2 SQIVND (reference sequence). The CDR3 is 12 amino acids. The V and J ends lost 4 bases and 16 bases respectively, with 16 bases between them.

The chain carries TRBV6-1 and TRBJ1-4; TRBD1 is a possible D gene (5 bases). CDR3 length: 18 amino acids. Germline lookup yields CDR1 MNHNS and CDR2 SASEGT. V lost 1 base and J 0 bases, leaving 15 bases between the germline ends. Here the CDR3 reads CASSEGRLRGATNEKLFF. CDR3 DNA sequence: TGTGCCAGCAGTGAAGGGAGGTTAAGGGGCGCAACTAATGAAAAACTGTTTTTT.

V is TRBV7-2 and J is TRBJ2-1; a possible D gene is TRBD2 (7 bases). Trimming removed 5 bases from V and 8 bases from J, with 19 bases in between. In germline, CDR1 is SGHTA, CDR2 FQGNSA. The CDR3 runs 15 residues. CDR3 nucleotides: TGTGCCAGCAGCACACTTCGGGGGCGGGAGTATGAGCAGTTCTTC. Translating gives CASSTLRGREYEQFF.

This chain joins TRBV2 and TRBJ1-3, with 10 bases aligning to TRBD1. V was pared by 6 bases and J by 1 base, with 6 bases of the junction left unmatched. The CDR3 contains 16 residues. The germline V gene has CDR1 SNHLY and CDR2 FYNNEI. CDR3 nucleotides: TGTGCCAGCAGAGATCCGGGACAGGGGTCTGGAAACACCATATATTTT. Protein product: CASRDPGQGSGNTIYF.

The chain uses TRBV11-3 and TRBJ2-5, with TRBD2 as a possible D gene (7 bases). V dropped 4 bases and J dropped 5 bases, with 11 bases sitting between them. The CDR3 consists of 13 residues. CDR1 is SGHNT and CDR2 is YENEEA in the germline V gene. The CDR3 spells CASSWGGPETQYF. The CDR3 DNA is TGTGCCAGCAGCTGGGGGGGGCCCGAGACCCAGTACTTC.